The present TCR beta chain was sequenced within a study of blood T cell repertoires in COVID-19. Study context: Samples came from the United States, Italy and Spain, spanning acute and convalescent COVID-19. Nucleic acid was either cDNA or gDNA, and it came from T cells, B-cell-depleted T cells, or PBMCs.

Original methodology: Reference gene primer amplification gave estimated nucleated cell counts. TCRdb's copy holds only in-frame clones and misses some; the assay was immunoSEQ multiplex PCR. The V and J calls and the clone size are those of that table, but D and trimming were determined from the DNA. This table holds more than 75,000 clones, about 84% found once. The germline V gene has CDR1 ENHRY and CDR2 SYGVKD. V was clipped by 6 bases and J by 1 base; unmatched bases: 2. This CDR3 comprises 13 residues. Sequencing was carried out using peripheral blood. The sequence was collected from a human donor in a cohort sampled during active COVID-19. J is TRBJ1-1 and V is TRBV10-3; 7 bases align to TRBD1. CDR3 in DNA: TGTGCCATCAGCTGGACAGGGAACACTGAAGCTTTCTTT. It yields the protein CAISWTGNTEAFF.